This TCR beta chain came from a study of T cells after yellow fever vaccination (dated by TCRdb to the late 2010s). About the full investigation: The SMART-Seq v4 Ultra Low Input RNA kit was used to prepare libraries from fractions with low cell numbers. To follow T-cell clones before and after both primary and booster YFV17D yellow fever vaccination, bulk TCR alpha and beta repertoires underwent longitudinal sequencing. Two healthy male donors made up the cohort, one aged 18 to 30 years and the other aged 30 to 40 years. Blood was collected at multiple timepoints before and after primary and secondary immunization, and bulk PBMC replicates and cell subsets were isolated.

The CDR3 contains 13 residues, cysteine and phenylalanine counted. Only the CDR3 part of the read is kept: 39 bases, read in frame from the first base. Based on the germline V gene (reference sequence), the CDR1 and CDR2 sequences are LGHDT and YNNKEL. The junction shows trimming of 4 bases on V and 9 bases on J, and the gene matches do not reach 6 bases of it. Points the paper makes about the study in general: After the booster, most clones that had expanded after primary vaccination were detected again (around 97% of CD4 and around nine tenths of CD8), suggesting broad maintenance of memory. The secondary T-cell response was weaker than the primary response but faster, peaking on day 5 instead of day 15. A small share of clonotypes was detected in both CD4 and CD8 compartments, with the overlap likely arising from convergent recombination. Only a couple of donors were included in the study, so the extent to which the findings can be generalized is limited. Because abundant contaminating clonotypes from the bulk population could be contained in FACS-sorted repertoires, computational filtering was required.

These reads were obtained on an Illumina NovaSeq 6000. TCR cDNA was made using 5'RACE template switching, a step that added a universal primer site and unique molecular identifiers. cDNA synthesis was primed from both the TCR alpha and TCR beta constant segments. Library amplification used two PCR steps, and the second PCR step added sample barcodes and sequencing adapters. Sequencing of libraries was done on Illumina HiSeq 2500 (2x100 bp) or NovaSeq (2x150 bp). In the source study's methods: Reads were demultiplexed and collapsed into UMI consensus sequences with MIGEC, and V(D)J alignment was performed with MiXCR. Clonotypes responding to the vaccine were identified with edgeR on replicate PBMC samples, with the criteria of FDR below 0.01 and a log2 fold change above 5 up to day 15. Each bulk clonotype was labeled CD4 or CD8 based on which sequenced repertoire, CD4 or CD8, contained the clonotype at higher abundance. TCRdb reran the public reads through fastp at Q25 and MiXCR, keeping productive beta chains. When rows share a CDR3 protein, they turn into one entry using the most common DNA and genes. TCRdb, not the authors, supplied the V and J calls. The sample profile shows some 350,000 distinct CDR3 sequences; roughly 4.3% of them were found once. The ten top clones hold 24% of the sample.

This clonotype was seen only a few times. What this receptor recognizes is not known. Base-call qualities are not available, and no considerably larger clone is one nucleotide away. Taken with the paper, the label for treatment or condition translates to: live attenuated yellow fever vaccine strain. At each blood-draw timepoint, two biological replicates of bulk PBMCs were obtained. PBMCs were isolated from peripheral blood using a standard Ficoll-Paque protocol. TriZol was used to extract RNA from bulk PBMCs, CD4 and CD8 fractions, and dextramer-positive and dextramer-negative fractions. Sequencing was performed on PBMCs, taken 5 days after the yellow fever booster vaccination. This receptor chain uses TRBV3-1 and TRBJ1-1; TRBD1 lines up with 9 middle nucleotides. The TCR originated in a young man who received the YFV17D yellow fever vaccine. The CDR3 region reads CASSLRQGGKAFF. The DNA reads TGTGCCAGCAGCCTTCGACAGGGGGGGAAAGCTTTCTTT.